The 3 T cell receptor beta chains reported below all come from one sample, sequenced in a study of T cells in Graves' hyperthyroidism and ophthalmopathy. RNA transcripts served as the template for amplifying TCR beta CDR3 regions. A first-round RT-PCR of the TCR CDR3 used the HTBI primer set. TCRdb called the multiplex PCR reads again in MiXCR, with one record for every CDR3 protein. The repertoire includes over 150,000 distinct CDR3 sequences, 17% of them detected once, and 53% sits in the top ten. The sample was blood. All receptors derive from a woman between 45 and 60 years old with Graves' hyperthyroidism.

This clonotype was found a few times. The CDR3 region is CSARAGAGNEQFF. The DNA of the CDR3 is TGCAGTGCTAGAGCAGGGGCGGGCAATGAGCAGTTCTTC. The chain combines TRBV20-1 with TRBJ2-1; tentative D call: TRBD1 (6 bases). V was trimmed by 1 base and J by 6 bases, leaving 10 bases between them. Germline V CDR1 and CDR2: DFQATT, SNEGSKA (reference sequence). The CDR3 totals 13 residues.

This clonotype came up many times. The V gene is TRBV20-1, the J gene TRBJ2-3; TRBD2 is a possible D gene (6 bases). V gave up 3 bases and J gave up 1 base, with 14 bases separating them. This CDR3 has 15 amino acids. In germline, CDR1 is DFQATT, CDR2 SNEGSKA (reference sequence). CDR3 in DNA: TGCAGTGCTAGGGGAGGTAGCGGTGGCACAGATACGCAGTATTTT. This encodes CSARGGSGGTDTQYF.

Only one count was recorded for this clonotype. The genes are TRBV29-1 and TRBJ1-2; 9 bases line up with TRBD1. The CDR3 consists of 13 residues. J gave up 2 bases and V 6 bases, and 4 bases lay outside the gene matches. CDR1 SQVTM and CDR2 ANQGSEA come from the germline V gene. The chain's CDR3 is CSVTGQGNYGYTF. DNA of the CDR3: TGCAGCGTAACGGGACAGGGAAACTATGGCTACACCTTC.